This T cell receptor (beta chain) is drawn from a study of cytomegalovirus exposure and HLA in healthy donors. Germline CDR1 is MNHEY and CDR2 is SVGAGI. The CDR3 loop spans 15 amino acids. Germline trimming cut 4 bases from V and 0 bases from J; bases unmatched to any gene: 3. Study outcomes and limitations: When a later analysis was performed, an Asian-associated ancestry cluster reportedly had fewer N-insertions than the 666-donor mean. As a later analysis showed, a missense DCLRE1C variant was linked to trimming of TCR beta V- and J-genes. It has been reported that TCR beta sequences accurately predicted the HLA-A and HLA-B alleles of most subjects.

With 60 Vbeta and 13 Jbeta primers, the PCR was carried out. The protocol was immunoSEQ multiplex PCR, while the TCRdb copy is restricted to in-frame clones and leaves out a portion. The table includes about 43,000 clones, around 56% detected once. A remark on this clone: Its antigen is unidentified.

The clonotype originates from a man aged 55 to 70 in good health and CMV-seronegative. What was sequenced was PBMCs. This sequence joins TRBV6-5 and TRBJ2-1, with 7 bases aligning to TRBD2. The CDR3 region is CASSSGLDSYNEQFF. The CDR3 bases are TGTGCCAGCAGTTCCGGACTAGACTCCTACAATGAGCAGTTCTTC.